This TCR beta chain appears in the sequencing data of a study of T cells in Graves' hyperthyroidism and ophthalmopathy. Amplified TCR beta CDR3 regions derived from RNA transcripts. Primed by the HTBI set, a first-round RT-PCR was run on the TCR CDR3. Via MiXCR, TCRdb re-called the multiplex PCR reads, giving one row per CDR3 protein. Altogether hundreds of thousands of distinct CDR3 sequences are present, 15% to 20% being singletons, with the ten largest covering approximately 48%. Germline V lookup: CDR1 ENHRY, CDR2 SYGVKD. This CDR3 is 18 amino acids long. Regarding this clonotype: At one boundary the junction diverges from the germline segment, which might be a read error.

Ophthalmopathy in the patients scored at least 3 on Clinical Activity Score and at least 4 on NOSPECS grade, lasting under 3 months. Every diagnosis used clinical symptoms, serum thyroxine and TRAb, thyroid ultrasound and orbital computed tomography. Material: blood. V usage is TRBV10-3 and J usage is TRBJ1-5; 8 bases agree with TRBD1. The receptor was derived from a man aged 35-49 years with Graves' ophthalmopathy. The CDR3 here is CAISENRGDFYSNQPRHF. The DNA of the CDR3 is TGTGCCATCAGTGAGAACAGGGGGGATTTTTATAGCAATCAGCCCCGGCATTTT.